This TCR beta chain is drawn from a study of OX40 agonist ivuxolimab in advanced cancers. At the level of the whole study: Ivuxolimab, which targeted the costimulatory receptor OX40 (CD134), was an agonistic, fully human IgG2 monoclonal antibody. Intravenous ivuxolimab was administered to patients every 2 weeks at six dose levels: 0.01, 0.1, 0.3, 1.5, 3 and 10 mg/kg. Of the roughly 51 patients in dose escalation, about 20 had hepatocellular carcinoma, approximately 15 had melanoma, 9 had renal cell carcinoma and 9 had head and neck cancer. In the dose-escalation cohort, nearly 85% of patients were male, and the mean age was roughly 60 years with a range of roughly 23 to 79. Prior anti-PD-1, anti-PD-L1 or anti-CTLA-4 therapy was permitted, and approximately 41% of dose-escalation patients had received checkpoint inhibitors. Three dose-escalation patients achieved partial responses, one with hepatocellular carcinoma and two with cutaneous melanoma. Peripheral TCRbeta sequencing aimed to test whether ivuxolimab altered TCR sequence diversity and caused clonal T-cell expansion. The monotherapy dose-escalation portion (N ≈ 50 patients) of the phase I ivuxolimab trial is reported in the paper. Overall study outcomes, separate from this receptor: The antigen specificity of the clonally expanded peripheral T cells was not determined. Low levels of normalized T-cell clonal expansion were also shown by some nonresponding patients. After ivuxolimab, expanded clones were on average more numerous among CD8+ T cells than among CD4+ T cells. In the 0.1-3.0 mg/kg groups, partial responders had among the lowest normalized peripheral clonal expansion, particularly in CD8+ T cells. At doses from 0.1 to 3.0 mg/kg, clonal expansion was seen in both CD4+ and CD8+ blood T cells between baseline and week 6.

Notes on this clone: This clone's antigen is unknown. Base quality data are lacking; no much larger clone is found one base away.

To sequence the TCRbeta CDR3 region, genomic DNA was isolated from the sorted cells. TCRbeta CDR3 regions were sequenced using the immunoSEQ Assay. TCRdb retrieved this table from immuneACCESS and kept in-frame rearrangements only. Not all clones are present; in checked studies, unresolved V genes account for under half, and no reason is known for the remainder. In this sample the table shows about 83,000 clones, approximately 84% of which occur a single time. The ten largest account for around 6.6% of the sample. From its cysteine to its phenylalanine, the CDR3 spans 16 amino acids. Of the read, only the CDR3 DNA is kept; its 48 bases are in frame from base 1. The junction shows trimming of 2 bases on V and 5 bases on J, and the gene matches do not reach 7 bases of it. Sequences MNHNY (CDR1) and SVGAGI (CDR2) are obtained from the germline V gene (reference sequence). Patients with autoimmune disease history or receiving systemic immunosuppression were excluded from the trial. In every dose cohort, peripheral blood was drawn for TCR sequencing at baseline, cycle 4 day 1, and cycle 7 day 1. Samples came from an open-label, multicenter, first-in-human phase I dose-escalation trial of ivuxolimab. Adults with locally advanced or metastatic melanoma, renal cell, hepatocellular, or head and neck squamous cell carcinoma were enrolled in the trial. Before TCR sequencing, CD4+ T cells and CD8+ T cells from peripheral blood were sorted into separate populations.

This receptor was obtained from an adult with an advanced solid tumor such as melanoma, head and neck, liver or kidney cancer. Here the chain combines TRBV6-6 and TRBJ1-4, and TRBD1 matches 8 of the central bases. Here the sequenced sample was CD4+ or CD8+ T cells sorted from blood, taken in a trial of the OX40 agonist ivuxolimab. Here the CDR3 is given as CASSYPGQGLNEKLFF. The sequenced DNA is TGTGCCAGCAGTTACCCCGGACAGGGACTCAATGAAAAACTGTTTTTT.